This entry lists 30 T cell receptor beta chains sequenced from one sample in a study of T-cell memory formation after mild COVID-19. TCRdb re-analysed the 5' RACE reads in MiXCR, keeping a single row per CDR3 protein. The profile shows 140,000 to 150,000 distinct CDR3 sequences, around 5.8% of them singletons. The sequenced sample consisted of PBMCs or a T cell subset sorted from them (not recorded which). The origin of the receptors is an adult woman who had mild COVID-19 (a few samples of this study predate the infection). Cell type and time point are not known.

There are many counts of this clonotype. The chain couples TRBV6-4 to TRBJ2-5, with 10 bases matching TRBD1. The CDR3 loop spans 20 amino acids. Losses at the gene ends were 2 bases for V and 2 bases for J; bases not matched to a gene: 17. Germline V gene data show CDR1 as MRHNA and CDR2 as SNTAGT. The CDR3 sequence is CASSDRSVAIGDRGQETQYF. CDR3 nucleotides: TGTGCCAGCAGTGACCGGTCGGTGGCCATTGGGGACAGGGGTCAAGAGACCCAGTACTTC.

This clonotype was observed many times. The chain recombines TRBV5-1 with TRBJ2-1; D may be TRBD1 or TRBD2 (5 bases each). The V gene lost 4 bases and the J gene lost 5 bases, with 13 bases spanning the gap. The germline gives CDR1 SGHRS, CDR2 YFSETQ. This CDR3 comprises 14 residues. The CDR3 DNA reads as TGCGCCAGCAGCCGACTCGGGACGGACAATGAGCAGTTCTTC. Its protein product is CASSRLGTDNEQFF. Supplemented by reference TRBV5-1 and TRBJ2-1, the full variable domain reads KAGVTQTPRYLIKTRGQQVTLSCSPISGHRSVSWYQQTPGQGLQFLFEYFSETQRNKGNFPGRFSGRQFSNSRSEMNVSTLELGDSALYLCASSRLGTDNEQFFGPGTRLTVL.

This clonotype was found many times. The chain uses TRBV4-2 and TRBJ1-3; no reliable D call. With 3 bases removed from V and 4 bases from J, the gap between germline ends came to 1 base. Germline CDR1 reads LGHNA; CDR2 reads YNFKEQ. This CDR3 has 11 residues. CDR3 nucleotides: TGTGCCAGCAGCCAGGGAAACACCATATATTTT. This gives the protein CASSQGNTIYF.

The CDR3 DNA sequence: TGTGCCTGGGGGTGGACCTTCTCCTACGAGCAGTACTTC. Its protein product is CAWGWTFSYEQYF. This chain links TRBV30 with TRBJ2-7; no clear D. Trimming shortened V by 5 bases and J by 0 bases, and 11 bases separated the two germline ends. The length of the CDR3 is 13 residues. Per germline, CDR1 GTSNPN and CDR2 SVGIG (reference sequence). The full variable domain, its missing parts supplied by reference TRBV30 and TRBJ2-7, is SQTIHQWPATLVQPVGSPLSLECTVEGTSNPNLYWYRQAAGRGLQLLFYSVGIGQISSEVPQNLSASRPQDRQFILSSKKLLLSDSGFYLCAWGWTFSYEQYFGPGTRLTVT.

This clonotype was observed a handful of times. V usage is TRBV4-2 and J usage is TRBJ2-3, with D possibly TRBD2 on 6 matching bases. CDR1 is LGHNA, CDR2 YNFKEQ, per germline. This CDR3 region has 16 residues. V was shortened by 0 bases and J by 0 bases, with 10 bases between the two germline ends. Written as DNA, the CDR3 is TGTGCCAGCAGCCAAGATTGGCGGGGCAGCACAGATACGCAGTATTTT. Amino acids: CASSQDWRGSTDTQYF.

V and J are TRBV29-1 and TRBJ2-1, with D perhaps assigned TRBD1 or TRBD2 (5 bases each). This CDR3 has 13 residues. Germline-derived CDR1 and CDR2 are SQVTM and ANQGSEA. The V and J ends lost 4 bases and 9 bases respectively, with 16 bases between them. CDR3: CSVAWGSRFEQFF. In nucleotides, the CDR3 is TGCAGCGTTGCTTGGGGGAGCCGATTTGAGCAGTTCTTC.

The CDR3: CASSYLGRDTGELFF. In nucleotides, the CDR3 is TGTGCCAGCAGCTACCTTGGACGGGACACCGGGGAGCTGTTTTTT. This sequence joins TRBV9 and TRBJ2-2; D remains ambiguous. This CDR3 has 15 amino acids. V lost 4 bases and J lost 3, with 13 bases in between. Germline V gene lookup returns CDR1 SGDLS and CDR2 YYNGEE.

This clonotype was observed at least ten times. The chain couples TRBV5-1 to TRBJ2-4, with D possibly being TRBD2 (5 bases). Germline values: CDR1 SGHRS, CDR2 YFSETQ. V lost 0 bases, J lost 9 bases, and 13 bases lay in between. The CDR3 consists of 14 residues. This chain's CDR3 is CASSLVGIEGIQYF. CDR3 DNA sequence: TGCGCCAGCAGCTTGGTGGGAATTGAGGGCATTCAGTACTTC.

This clonotype was seen a handful of times. This chain connects TRBV7-2 to TRBJ2-5; 9 bases agree with TRBD1. J lost 6 bases, V lost 5 bases, and 10 bases had no gene match. The CDR3 runs 15 residues. Germline CDR1 is SGHTA and CDR2 is FQGNSA. CDR3 nucleotides: TGTGCCAGCAGCCCGATTACCGGGACAGGGCAGACCCAGTACTTC. Its protein product is CASSPITGTGQTQYF.

The chain joins TRBV25-1 to TRBJ2-3; 13 nucleotides match TRBD2. The CDR3 runs 17 residues. Germline V lookup: CDR1 MGHDK, CDR2 SYGVNS. The V gene end was trimmed by 2 bases and the J gene end by 1 base; junction bases not matched to a gene: 3. CDR3 sequence reads: CASSERTSGRGTDTQYF. The CDR3 DNA is TGTGCCAGCAGTGAAAGGACTAGCGGGAGAGGCACAGATACGCAGTATTTT.

CDR3 coding DNA: TGTGCCAGCAGTGAAGACCCGGGGAGGGCTTTCTTT. This encodes CASSEDPGRAFF. The rearrangement links TRBV25-1 to TRBJ1-1; no clear D gene. Trimming removed 2 bases at V and 11 bases at J, with 12 bases between. This CDR3 has 12 residues. The germline CDR1 and CDR2 sequences are MGHDK and SYGVNS.

This clonotype appeared many times. The J gene is TRBJ2-5, the V gene TRBV4-1, with 8 bases matching TRBD2. The CDR3 runs 16 residues. V shed 1 base, J shed 5 bases, and the junction held 9 bases outside the gene matches. Germline-derived CDR1 and CDR2 are MGHRA and YSYEKL. The CDR3 nucleotides read TGCGCCAGCAGCCAAGTTGGTCGGGGGGGCCGGGAGACCCAGTACTTC. Protein product: CASSQVGRGGRETQYF.

This clonotype was seen ten or more times. This chain links TRBV5-1 with TRBJ1-1, with D hard to call. The length of the CDR3 is 13 residues. Between the trimmed V and J ends, which lost 1 base and 7 bases, there was a span of 11 bases. Per germline, CDR1 SGHRS and CDR2 YFSETQ. CDR3 DNA: TGCGCCAGCAGCTTGACGGAGAGAGGTGAAGCTTTCTTT. Translation: CASSLTERGEAFF.

Worth noting for this clonotype: A junction boundary mismatches the germline segment, possibly from a read error. V is TRBV6-2 or TRBV6-3 and J is TRBJ2-1; 7 bases fit TRBD2. Germline V gene sequence: CDR1 MNHEY, CDR2 SVGEGT. The CDR3 covers 14 residues. CDR3 nucleotide sequence: TGTGCCAGCAGACCCACTAGCGAATACAAGGAGCAGTTCTTC. Amino acids: CASRPTSEYKEQFF.

The CDR3 spells CASSTGTSGGPDTQYF. CDR3 sequence (DNA): TGTGCCAGCAGTACCGGGACTAGCGGGGGCCCAGATACGCAGTATTTT. The chain employs TRBV2 and TRBJ2-3; TRBD2 aligns across 14 bases. The CDR3 covers 16 residues. The V gene end was trimmed by 5 bases and the J gene end by 4 bases; junction bases not matched to a gene: 5. CDR1 SNHLY and CDR2 FYNNEI come from the germline V gene.

This clonotype was counted ten times or more. The chain has TRBV6-5 and TRBJ1-1; 8 bases agree with TRBD1. The length of the CDR3 is 17 residues. CDR1 is MNHEY and CDR2 is SVGAGI in the germline V gene. The junction had 6 bases not matched to a gene; V was cut back by 0 bases and J by 0 bases. This CDR3 is CASSYSGPGQVNTEAFF. CDR3 nucleotide sequence: TGTGCCAGCAGTTACTCGGGCCCGGGACAGGTGAACACTGAAGCTTTCTTT.

This clonotype has more than one count but fewer than ten. One end of the junction fails to match germline, which may point to a read error. The chain has TRBV7-9 and TRBJ1-1, with TRBD1 as a possible D gene (6 bases). Germline V gene sequence: CDR1 SEHNR, CDR2 FQNEAQ (reference sequence). The CDR3 extends over 15 amino acids. The CDR3 reads CASSLILLGDTEALF. The CDR3 DNA sequence: TGTGCCAGCAGCTTAATTCTTCTGGGGGACACTGAAGCTTTATTT.

This sequence joins TRBV29-1 and TRBJ1-1; 9 bases map to TRBD1. Germline lookup yields CDR1 SQVTM and CDR2 ANQGSEA. The trim removed 7 bases at V and 0 bases at J, leaving 9 bases unmatched. CDR3 length equals 15 residues. DNA of the CDR3: TGCAGCGCTATGGGACAGGGAAGCATGAACACTGAAGCTTTCTTT. It encodes CSAMGQGSMNTEAFF.

This clonotype was picked up a small number of times. As DNA, the CDR3 is TGTGCCAGCAGCGTAGGTCCAGGGGAAGGTGAAAAACTGTTTTTT. Translating it yields CASSVGPGEGEKLFF. The genes are TRBV9 and TRBJ1-4; D perhaps matches TRBD1 (6 bases). This CDR3 spans 15 amino acids. V lost 0 bases to trimming and J lost 7 bases, with 13 bases between them. Germline-derived CDR1 and CDR2 are SGDLS and YYNGEE.

This clonotype has ten or more counts. The rearrangement links TRBV4-2 to TRBJ2-7; D possibly corresponds to TRBD1 (5 bases). Germline V gene data show CDR1 as LGHNA and CDR2 as YNFKEQ. V dropped 4 bases and J dropped 1 base, with 20 bases sitting between them. This CDR3 has 17 residues. The CDR3 DNA sequence: TGTGCCAGCAGCCCCCAACAGAACAGGTGGGATTCCTACGAGCAGTACTTC. This sequence encodes CASSPQQNRWDSYEQYF.

CDR3 sequence: CATSDLWNTGELFF. CDR3 bases: TGTGCCACCAGTGATTTGTGGAACACCGGGGAGCTGTTTTTT. V and J are TRBV24-1 and TRBJ2-2; D unresolved. Trimming cost V 0 bases and J 1 base, with 2 bases left between them. Per germline, CDR1 KGHDR and CDR2 SFDVKD. This CDR3 contains 14 residues.

This clonotype was detected only once. The chain uses TRBV5-1 and TRBJ1-1; tentatively, D is TRBD1 (5 bases). Trimming took 3 bases from V and 4 from J, leaving 16 bases between them. This CDR3 comprises 15 residues. Germline CDR1 is SGHRS and CDR2 is YFSETQ. CDR3 bases: TGCGCCAGCAGCTACTGGGGGGAAGCTGGCACTGAAGCTTTCTTT. This gives the protein CASSYWGEAGTEAFF.

The chain employs TRBV6-5 and TRBJ2-7; D remains ambiguous. With 6 bases removed from V and 5 bases from J, the gap between germline ends came to 8 bases. Germline V gene lookup returns CDR1 MNHEY and CDR2 SVGAGI. CDR3 length equals 11 residues. CDR3 sequence (DNA): TGTGCCAGCAGACTCTCTGACGAGCAGTACTTC. Translated: CASRLSDEQYF.

The chain employs TRBV3-1 and TRBJ2-2; no clear D. Germline assignment: CDR1 LGHDT and CDR2 YNNKEL (reference sequence). Trimming cost V 2 bases and J 6 bases, with 10 bases left between them. CDR3 length equals 14 residues. CDR3 residues: CASSQFMASGELFF. As DNA, the CDR3 is TGTGCCAGCAGCCAATTCATGGCGTCCGGGGAGCTGTTTTTT.

Ten or more counts support this clonotype. The chain employs TRBV7-2 and TRBJ2-3, with D perhaps being TRBD1 or TRBD2 (5 bases each). CDR3 length: 14 amino acids. Germline CDR1 reads SGHTA; CDR2 reads FQGNSA. Trimming took 5 bases from V and 4 from J, leaving 13 bases between them. The CDR3 nucleotides read TGTGCCAGCAGCCTGGGAGCAGGGCCAGATACGCAGTATTTT. The encoded protein is CASSLGAGPDTQYF.

The table lists this clonotype with many counts. For the CDR3, the DNA is TGTGCCAGTTGGTCCGGAATCGGCACTGAAGCTTTCTTT. Its translation: CASWSGIGTEAFF. This chain connects TRBV19 to TRBJ1-1; D is ambiguous. V dropped 8 bases and J dropped 4 bases, with 14 bases sitting between them. Germline V gene sequence: CDR1 LNHDA, CDR2 SQIVND (reference sequence). CDR3 size: 13 residues. Using reference TRBV19 and TRBJ1-1 for the parts outside the CDR3, the full variable domain is DGGITQSPKYLFRKEGQNVTLSCEQNLNHDAMYWYRQDPGQGLRLIYYSQIVNDFQKGDIAEGYSVSREKKESFPLTVTSAQKNPTAFYLCASWSGIGTEAFFGQGTRLTVV.

A few counts support this clonotype. The CDR3 protein is CASSYSGAVEAFF. In DNA, the CDR3 is TGTGCCAGCAGTTACAGCGGGGCGGTGGAAGCTTTCTTT. This chain joins TRBV6-6 and TRBJ1-1; TRBD1 might be the D (5 bases). CDR3 length equals 13 residues. The V gene lost 2 bases and the J gene lost 8 bases, with 12 bases spanning the gap. In germline, CDR1 is MNHNY, CDR2 SVGAGI (reference sequence).

This clonotype has just a few counts. The chain carries TRBV19 and TRBJ2-1, with D possibly being TRBD2 (7 bases). The length of the CDR3 is 15 residues. With 1 base removed from V and 8 bases from J, the gap between germline ends came to 15 bases. Germline assignment: CDR1 LNHDA and CDR2 SQIVND (reference sequence). The chain's CDR3 is CASSIGLGGHDEQFF. The CDR3 region has the DNA TGTGCCAGTAGTATAGGTCTCGGGGGGCACGATGAGCAGTTCTTC.

Only a few counts were recorded for this clonotype. The chain combines TRBV29-1 with TRBJ2-1, with D perhaps TRBD2 (6 bases). Trimming pared 5 bases from V and 6 bases from J, leaving 14 bases between. CDR3 length: 13 amino acids. Germline assignment: CDR1 SQVTM and CDR2 ANQGSEA. The CDR3 reads CSVKRLESNEQFF. CDR3 in DNA: TGCAGCGTTAAGAGACTAGAGTCCAATGAGCAGTTCTTC.

This clonotype occurred a few times. The J gene is TRBJ1-1, the V gene TRBV30, with D perhaps matching TRBD1 (5 bases). The CDR3 sequence is 12 residues long. Germline CDR1 and CDR2: GTSNPN and SVGIG (reference sequence). The V and J ends lost 1 base and 6 bases respectively, with 9 bases between them. The CDR3 DNA is TGTGCCTGGAGTGCTTCGGGGGCTGAAGCTTTCTTT. It codes for CAWSASGAEAFF. Filled out from reference TRBV30 and TRBJ1-1, the complete variable domain reads SQTIHQWPATLVQPVGSPLSLECTVEGTSNPNLYWYRQAAGRGLQLLFYSVGIGQISSEVPQNLSASRPQDRQFILSSKKLLLSDSGFYLCAWSASGAEAFFGQGTRLTVV.